This T cell receptor beta chain appears in the sequencing data of a study of preoperative IRX-2 immunotherapy in early breast cancer (dated by TCRdb to between 2018 and 2021). Concerning this clone: Which antigen it targets is not known. Nothing much larger sits one base from this clone, and base qualities are not available.

The library relied on the immunoSEQ multiplex PCR assay. TCRdb mirrors the immuneACCESS table, restricted to in-frame sequences. Some clones are absent from its copies; in checked studies, under half trace to an unresolved V gene, and the reason for the others is unknown. This sample has 90,000 to 100,000 clones in its table, and about nine tenths of those were observed once. Clones ranked in the top ten supply around 2.1% of the sample. This specimen's treatment or condition label, interpreted: preoperative locoregional IRX-2 cytokine immunotherapy. The samples were obtained from a phase Ib study in which preoperative, locoregional IRX-2 cytokine immunotherapy intended to prime immune responses was tested. Patients with early-stage breast cancer who were given IRX-2 before surgery served as donors. According to the germline V gene, CDR1 reads SGHRS and CDR2 reads YFSETQ. At the junction V is shortened by 0 bases and J by 8 bases, with 23 bases in between. The CDR3 contains 17 residues, cysteine and phenylalanine counted. The sequence is cut down to CDR3 DNA, 51 bases in frame from base 1.

The sequence was obtained from a human donor with breast cancer. The rearranged chain carries TRBV5-1 and TRBJ1-2; a tentative D match to TRBD1 spans 5 bases. Sequences were derived from tumor tissue, sampled after IRX-2 immunotherapy. The nucleotide sequence reads TGCGCCAGCAGCTTGGCCGGTATAGACGGGGGGAGAAGAGGCTACACCTTC. Translated, this is CASSLAGIDGGRRGYTF.